This T cell receptor beta chain was identified in a study of early T cells in non-severe SARS-CoV-2 infection. For the study at large: RNA in bulk from unsorted whole blood was sequenced, and chains were unpaired.

As part of library construction, unique molecular identifiers were attached to individual cDNA molecules. From the 5' RACE reads, TCRdb called clonotypes with MiXCR, one entry per CDR3 protein. The table lists about 110,000 distinct CDR3 sequences, about 12% of them singletons. This clonotype came up many times. No antigen is known for it. Regarding the study as a whole: Matching results from VDJdb favored anti-spike CD8 responses, leaving private and CD4 specificities undetected.

The CDR3 is 14 amino acids. The germline V gene encodes CDR1 ENHRY and CDR2 SYGVKD. V was cut by 4 bases and J by 5 bases, with 15 bases left in between. This rearrangement joins TRBV10-3 to TRBJ2-7, with a weak D call TRBD1 (7 bases). This sequence was found in an adult who was a healthcare worker with PCR-confirmed SARS-CoV-2 infection or an uninfected control (not recorded which). The sequenced material came from whole blood. CDR3 bases: TGTGCCATCAGTGCATTGCGGGACAGCCACGAGCAGTACTTC. Residues: CAISALRDSHEQYF.